This T cell receptor (beta chain) was observed in a study of blood T cells in healthy people across ages. Turning to the study itself: About one barcoded beta molecule per two T cells was captured by template switching.

With a J-beta primer mix and a sample-barcoded 5' primer, a second PCR ran 7 to 11 cycles. TCRdb ran MiXCR on the 5' RACE reads and lists one entry per CDR3 protein. The table records about 1,600,000 distinct CDR3 sequences, around 39% of them present only once. Aged roughly 6 to 90, donors were systemically healthy Caucasians from Russia. Researchers collected about 9.7 milliliters of peripheral blood from every single donor. The TCR sequence derives from a woman aged 18-29 years in good health. The sequenced sample consisted of blood.

The CDR3 DNA is TGTGCCAGCAGTAGGGGGACAGGGGTCGAGAACACTGAAGCTTTCTTT. It yields the protein CASSRGTGVENTEAFF. The chain carries TRBV2 and TRBJ1-1; 10 positions match TRBD1. Germline CDR1 SNHLY, CDR2 FYNNEI. The ends lost 5 bases at V and 1 base at J; junction bases unmatched: 7. The CDR3 is 16 residues long.